This paragraph covers one T cell receptor beta chain sequence. Libraries were prepared by immunoSEQ multiplex PCR; TCRdb keeps only in-frame clonotypes and omits some of them. The sample lists around 100,000 clones, more than 85% occurring once. The germline V gene has CDR1 SGHTA and CDR2 FQGNSA. Trimming cost V 8 bases and J 0 bases; bases outside gene matches: 3. The CDR3 loop spans 14 amino acids. The data stem from a study of OX40 agonist ivuxolimab in advanced cancers. Across the study: Intravenous ivuxolimab was administered to patients every 2 weeks at 0.01 to 10 mg/kg.

People who had autoimmune disease history or systemic immunosuppression were excluded. Samples of blood were obtained at baseline, on cycle 4 day 1, and on cycle 7 day 1. This receptor was obtained from an adult with an advanced solid tumor such as melanoma, head and neck, liver or kidney cancer. Material: CD4+ or CD8+ T cells sorted from blood, obtained in a trial of the OX40 agonist ivuxolimab. The chain couples TRBV7-2 to TRBJ2-2, with 7 bases that match TRBD1. CDR3 DNA: TGTGCCAGCTCTGACAGGGCGAACACCGGGGAGCTGTTTTTT. Encoded protein: CASSDRANTGELFF.